This T cell receptor beta chain was captured in a study of T-cell memory formation after mild COVID-19. On this clonotype itself: The target antigen is unknown.

TCRdb itself ran the 5' RACE reads through MiXCR, one entry per CDR3 protein. The sample yields roughly 200,000 distinct CDR3 sequences, around 17% seen once. Findings and limits, study-wide: The study found balanced CD4/CD8 in clones contracting day 15 to 85 and a CD4+ lean in later expanders.

This TCR was recovered from an adult woman who had mild COVID-19 (a few samples of this study predate the infection). Cell type and time point are not known. Sequencing input: PBMCs or a T cell subset sorted from them (not recorded which).

The CDR3, as DNA: TGTGCCAGCAGCTTAGCAGGCGCTACCACAGATACGCAGTATTTT. Translation: CASSLAGATTDTQYF. J is TRBJ2-3 and V is TRBV7-9; D unresolved. The V and J ends lost 0 bases and 2 bases respectively, with 9 bases between them. The CDR3 covers 15 residues. The germline V gene encodes CDR1 SEHNR and CDR2 FQNEAQ (reference sequence).